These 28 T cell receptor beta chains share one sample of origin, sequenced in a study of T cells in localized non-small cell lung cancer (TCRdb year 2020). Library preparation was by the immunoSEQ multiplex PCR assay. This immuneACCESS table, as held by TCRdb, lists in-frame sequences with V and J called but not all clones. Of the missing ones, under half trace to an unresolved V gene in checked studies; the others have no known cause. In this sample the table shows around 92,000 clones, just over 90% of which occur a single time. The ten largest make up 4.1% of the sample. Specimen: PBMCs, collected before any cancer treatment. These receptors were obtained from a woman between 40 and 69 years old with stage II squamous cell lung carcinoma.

The CDR3 is CASTQWTANTEAFF. The CDR3 bases are TGTGCCAGTACCCAATGGACAGCCAACACTGAAGCTTTCTTT. The V call is TRBV19, the J call TRBJ1-1, with D maybe TRBD1 (6 bases). CDR1 is LNHDA, CDR2 SQIVND, per germline (reference sequence). V shed 7 bases and J shed 2 bases, with 14 bases lying between them. This CDR3 is built from 14 residues.

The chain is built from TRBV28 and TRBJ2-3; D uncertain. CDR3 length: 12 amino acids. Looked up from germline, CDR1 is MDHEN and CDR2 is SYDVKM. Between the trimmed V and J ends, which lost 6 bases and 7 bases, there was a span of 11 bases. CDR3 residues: CASSLTLYTQYF. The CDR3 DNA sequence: TGTGCCAGCAGCCTCACCCTCTATACGCAGTATTTT.

The CDR3 DNA reads as TGTGCCAGCTCACCTGGAATTAGCAATCAGCCCCAGCATTTT. This codes for CASSPGISNQPQHF. The V gene is TRBV18, the J gene TRBJ1-5; D gene unclear. Trimming pared 3 bases from V and 0 bases from J, leaving 6 bases between. The CDR3 is 14 amino acids. Looked up from germline, CDR1 is KGHSH and CDR2 is LQKENI.

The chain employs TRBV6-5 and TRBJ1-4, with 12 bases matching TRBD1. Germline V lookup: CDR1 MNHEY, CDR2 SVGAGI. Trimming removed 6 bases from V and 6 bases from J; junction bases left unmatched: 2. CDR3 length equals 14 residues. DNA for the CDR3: TGTGCCAGCAGAGGGACAGGGGGCTATGAAAAACTGTTTTTT. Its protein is CASRGTGGYEKLFF.

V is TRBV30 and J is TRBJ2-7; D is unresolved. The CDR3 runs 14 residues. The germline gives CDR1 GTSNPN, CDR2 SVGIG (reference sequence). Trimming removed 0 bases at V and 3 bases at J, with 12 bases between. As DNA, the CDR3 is TGTGCCTGGAGTGTTGGGCACGGAAACTACGAGCAGTACTTC. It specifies CAWSVGHGNYEQYF.

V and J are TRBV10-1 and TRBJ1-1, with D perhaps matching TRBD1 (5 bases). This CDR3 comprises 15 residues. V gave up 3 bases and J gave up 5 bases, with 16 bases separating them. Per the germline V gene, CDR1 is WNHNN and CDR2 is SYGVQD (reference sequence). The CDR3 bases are TGCGCCAGCAGTGATGGGGCAAAGGGTAGAACTGAAGCTTTCTTT. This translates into CASSDGAKGRTEAFF.

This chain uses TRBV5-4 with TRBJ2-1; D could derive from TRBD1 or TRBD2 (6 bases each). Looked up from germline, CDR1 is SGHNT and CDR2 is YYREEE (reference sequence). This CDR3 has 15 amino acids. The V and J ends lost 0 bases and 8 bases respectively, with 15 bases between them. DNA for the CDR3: TGTGCCAGCAGCTTGGCAATGGGGGGCTCGGATGAGCAGTTCTTC. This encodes CASSLAMGGSDEQFF.

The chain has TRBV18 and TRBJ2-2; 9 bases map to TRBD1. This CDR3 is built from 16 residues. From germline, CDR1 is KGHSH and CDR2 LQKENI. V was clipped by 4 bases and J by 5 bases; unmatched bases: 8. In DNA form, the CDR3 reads TGTGCCAGCTCACAGCGGACAGGGGCCGGGACCGGGGAGCTGTTTTTT. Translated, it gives CASSQRTGAGTGELFF.

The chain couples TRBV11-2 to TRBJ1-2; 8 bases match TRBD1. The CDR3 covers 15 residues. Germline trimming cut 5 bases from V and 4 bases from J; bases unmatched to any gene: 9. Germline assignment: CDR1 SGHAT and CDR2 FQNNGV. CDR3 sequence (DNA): TGTGCCAGCAGCCCGACGACAGGGGTCCCCTATGGCTACACCTTC. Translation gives CASSPTTGVPYGYTF.

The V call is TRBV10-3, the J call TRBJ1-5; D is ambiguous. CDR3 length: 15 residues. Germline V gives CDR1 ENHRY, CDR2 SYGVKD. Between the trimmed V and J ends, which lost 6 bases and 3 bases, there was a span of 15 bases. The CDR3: CAIRGGEAPNQPQHF. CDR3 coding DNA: TGTGCCATCAGGGGAGGTGAAGCCCCCAATCAGCCCCAGCATTTT.

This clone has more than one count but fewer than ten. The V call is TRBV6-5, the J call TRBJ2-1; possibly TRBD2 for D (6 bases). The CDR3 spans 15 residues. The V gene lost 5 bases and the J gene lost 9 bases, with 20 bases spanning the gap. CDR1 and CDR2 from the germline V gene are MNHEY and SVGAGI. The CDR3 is CASSRTGSIYGEQFF. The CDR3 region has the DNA TGTGCCAGCAGTCGTACCGGGAGTATATACGGTGAGCAGTTCTTC.

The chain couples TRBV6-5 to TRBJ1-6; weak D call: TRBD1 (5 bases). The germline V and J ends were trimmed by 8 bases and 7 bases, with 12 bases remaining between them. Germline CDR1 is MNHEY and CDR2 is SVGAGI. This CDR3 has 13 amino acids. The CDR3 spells CASSRGENSPLHF. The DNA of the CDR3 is TGTGCCAGCTCCCGGGGGGAGAATTCACCCCTCCACTTT.

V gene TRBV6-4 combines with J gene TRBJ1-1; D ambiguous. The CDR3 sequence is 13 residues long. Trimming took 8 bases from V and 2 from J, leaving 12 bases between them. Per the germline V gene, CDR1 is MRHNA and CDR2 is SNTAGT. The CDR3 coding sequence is TGTGCCAGCCAGCGCGGCCAAAACACTGAAGCTTTCTTT. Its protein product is CASQRGQNTEAFF.

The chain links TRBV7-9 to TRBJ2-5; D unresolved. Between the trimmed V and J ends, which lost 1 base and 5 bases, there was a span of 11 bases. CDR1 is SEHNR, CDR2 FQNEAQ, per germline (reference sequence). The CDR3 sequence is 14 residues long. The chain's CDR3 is CASSLVQFGETQYF. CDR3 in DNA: TGTGCCAGCAGCTTAGTGCAGTTCGGTGAGACCCAGTACTTC.

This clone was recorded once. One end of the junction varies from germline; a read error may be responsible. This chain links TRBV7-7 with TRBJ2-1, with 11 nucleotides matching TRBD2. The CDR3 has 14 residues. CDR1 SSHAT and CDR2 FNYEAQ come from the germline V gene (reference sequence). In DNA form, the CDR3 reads TGTGCTAGCAGCAAGGGACTAGCGGAAAATGAGCAGTTCTTC. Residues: CASSKGLAENEQFF.

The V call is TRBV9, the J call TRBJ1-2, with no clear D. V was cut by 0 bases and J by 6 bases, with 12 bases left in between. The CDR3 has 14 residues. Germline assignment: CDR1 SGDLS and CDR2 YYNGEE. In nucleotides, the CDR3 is TGTGCCAGCAGCGTAGTCCACGACCCGGATGGCTACACCTTC. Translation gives CASSVVHDPDGYTF.

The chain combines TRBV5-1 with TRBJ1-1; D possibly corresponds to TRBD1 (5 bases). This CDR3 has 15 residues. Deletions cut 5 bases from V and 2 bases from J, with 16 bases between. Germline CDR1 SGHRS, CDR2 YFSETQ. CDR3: CASSYTGTVNTEAFF. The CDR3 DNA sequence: TGCGCCAGCAGTTATACCGGGACGGTAAACACTGAAGCTTTCTTT.

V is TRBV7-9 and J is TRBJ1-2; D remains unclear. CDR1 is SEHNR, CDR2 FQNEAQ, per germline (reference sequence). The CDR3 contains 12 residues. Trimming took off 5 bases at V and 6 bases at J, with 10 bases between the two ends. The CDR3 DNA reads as TGTGCCAGCAGCCCCGAGCAGGATGGCTACACCTTC. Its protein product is CASSPEQDGYTF.

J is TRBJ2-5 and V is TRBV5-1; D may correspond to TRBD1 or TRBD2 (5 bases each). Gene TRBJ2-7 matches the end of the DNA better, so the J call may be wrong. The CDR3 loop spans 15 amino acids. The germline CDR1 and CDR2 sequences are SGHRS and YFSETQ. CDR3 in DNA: TGCGCCAGCAGCTTGGACGGGGCGGTCAACTACGAGCAGTACTTC. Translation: CASSLDGAVNYEQYF.

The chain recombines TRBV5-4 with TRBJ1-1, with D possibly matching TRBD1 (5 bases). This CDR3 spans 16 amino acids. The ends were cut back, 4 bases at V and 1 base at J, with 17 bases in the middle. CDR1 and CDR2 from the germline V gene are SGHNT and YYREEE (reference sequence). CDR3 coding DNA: TGTGCCAGCAGCGGTAGGGGCTCAGAGGGGAACACTGAAGCTTTCTTT. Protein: CASSGRGSEGNTEAFF.

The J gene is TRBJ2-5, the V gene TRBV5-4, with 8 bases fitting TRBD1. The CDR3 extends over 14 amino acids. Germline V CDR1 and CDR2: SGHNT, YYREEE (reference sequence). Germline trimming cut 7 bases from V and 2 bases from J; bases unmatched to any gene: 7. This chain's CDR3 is CASGPTGAQETQYF. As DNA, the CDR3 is TGTGCCAGCGGCCCGACAGGGGCTCAAGAGACCCAGTACTTC.

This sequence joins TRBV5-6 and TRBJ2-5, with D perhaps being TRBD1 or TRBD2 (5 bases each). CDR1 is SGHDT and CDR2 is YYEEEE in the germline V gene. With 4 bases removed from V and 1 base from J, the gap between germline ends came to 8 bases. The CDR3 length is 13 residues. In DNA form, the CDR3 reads TGTGCCAGCAGCCGGGACCCCCAAGAGACCCAGTACTTC. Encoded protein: CASSRDPQETQYF.

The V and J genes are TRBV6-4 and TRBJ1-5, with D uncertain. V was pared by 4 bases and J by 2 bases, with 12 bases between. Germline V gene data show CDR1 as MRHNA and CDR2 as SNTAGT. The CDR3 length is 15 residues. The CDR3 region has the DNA TGTGCCAGCAGTGTGGAGGGAACGGGCAATCAGCCCCAGCATTTT. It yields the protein CASSVEGTGNQPQHF.

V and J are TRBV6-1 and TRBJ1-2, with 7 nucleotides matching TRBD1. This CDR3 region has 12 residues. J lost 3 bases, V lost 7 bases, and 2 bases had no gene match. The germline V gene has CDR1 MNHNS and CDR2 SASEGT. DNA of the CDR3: TGTGCCAGCAAAGGACAGGACTATGGCTACACCTTC. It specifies CASKGQDYGYTF.

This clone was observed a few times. As DNA, the CDR3 is TGTGCCAGCAGTGGGAGGGGCTACACCTTC. It is translated as CASSGRGYTF. The rearrangement links TRBV28 to TRBJ1-2; D call uncertain. V lost 5 bases and J 8 bases, leaving 6 bases between the germline ends. Germline CDR1 is MDHEN and CDR2 is SYDVKM. This CDR3 is 10 amino acids long.

CDR3 nucleotide sequence: TGCGCCAGCAGCTTGTTGGGGGGGAACACTGAAGCTTTCTTT. Translated: CASSLLGGNTEAFF. The rearrangement joins TRBV5-1 to TRBJ1-1; tentative D call: TRBD1 (5 bases). This CDR3 contains 14 residues. V was clipped by 1 base and J by 1 base, with 8 bases between them. Germline-derived CDR1 and CDR2 are SGHRS and YFSETQ. The full variable domain, its missing parts supplied by reference TRBV5-1 and TRBJ1-1, is KAGVTQTPRYLIKTRGQQVTLSCSPISGHRSVSWYQQTPGQGLQFLFEYFSETQRNKGNFPGRFSGRQFSNSRSEMNVSTLELGDSALYLCASSLLGGNTEAFFGQGTRLTVV.

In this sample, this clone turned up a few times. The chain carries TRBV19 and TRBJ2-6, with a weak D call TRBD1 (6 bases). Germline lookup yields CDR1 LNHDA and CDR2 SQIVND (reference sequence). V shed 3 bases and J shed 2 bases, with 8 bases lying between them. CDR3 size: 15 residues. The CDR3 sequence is CASSMQGTGANVLTF. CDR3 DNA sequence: TGTGCCAGTAGTATGCAGGGGACTGGGGCCAACGTCCTGACTTTC.

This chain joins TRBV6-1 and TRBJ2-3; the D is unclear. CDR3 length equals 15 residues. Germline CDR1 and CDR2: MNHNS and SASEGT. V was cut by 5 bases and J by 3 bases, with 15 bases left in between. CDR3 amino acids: CASSIGRAQTDTQYF. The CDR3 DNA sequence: TGTGCCAGCAGTATTGGACGTGCCCAAACAGATACGCAGTATTTT.